These 30 T cell receptor beta chains were all obtained from the same sample, sequenced in a study of molecular identifiers for immune sequencing clone quantification. MiXCR was run by TCRdb on the PCR reads, yielding one entry per CDR3 protein. Of around 480,000 distinct CDR3 sequences listed, around a fifth are singletons. The sequencing sample was made of naive CD8+ T cells from blood, with Jurkat cell RNA spiked in. Subset of the sample: FACS-sorted CD8+CD4-CCR7+CD45RA+ naive T cells. These receptor sequences come from a human donor in good health. Some libraries in this study had Jurkat cell RNA spiked in.

The J gene is TRBJ2-7, the V gene TRBV27; 9 nucleotides align to TRBD1. The V segment lost 6 bases and the J segment 3 bases; nucleotides outside the gene matches: 9. Germline assignment: CDR1 MNHEY and CDR2 SMNVEV (reference sequence). The CDR3 is 15 residues long. CDR3 DNA sequence: TGTGCCAGCAGCCTCCCGGGACAGGGTTTCTACGAGCAGTACTTC. This encodes CASSLPGQGFYEQYF.

This clonotype was counted between two and nine times. The chain links TRBV9 to TRBJ2-2; 11 bases match TRBD1. The germline V gene encodes CDR1 SGDLS and CDR2 YYNGEE. The CDR3 is 16 residues long. J lost 6 bases, V lost 0 bases, and 4 bases had no gene match. The CDR3 nucleotides are TGTGCCAGCAGCGTAGTGGAGGGACAGGGGGCCGGGGAGCTGTTTTTT. Its protein product is CASSVVEGQGAGELFF. Drawing the rest from reference TRBV9 and TRBJ2-2, the complete variable domain is DSGVTQTPKHLITATGQRVTLRCSPRSGDLSVYWYQQSLDQGLQFLIQYYNGEERAKGNILERFSAQQFPDLHSELNLSSLELGDSALYFCASSVVEGQGAGELFFGEGSRLTVL.

The chain is built from TRBV24-1 and TRBJ2-5; the D gene is possibly TRBD1 (5 bases). Trimming pared 8 bases from V and 0 bases from J, leaving 15 bases between. CDR1 and CDR2 (germline): KGHDR, SFDVKD. This CDR3 spans 15 amino acids. The CDR3 region is CATIRDRTHQETQYF. For the CDR3, the DNA is TGTGCCACCATTAGAGACAGAACCCACCAAGAGACCCAGTACTTC.

This clonotype was found a few times. The V and J genes are TRBV29-1 and TRBJ2-7; 12 bases match TRBD1. CDR1 is SQVTM, CDR2 ANQGSEA, per germline. The V segment lost 7 bases and the J segment 5 bases; nucleotides outside the gene matches: 6. The CDR3 is 13 residues long. CDR3 DNA: TGCAGCGGAGCCGGGACAGGGGGCGACGAGCAGTACTTC. Protein sequence: CSGAGTGGDEQYF.

The chain recombines TRBV5-1 with TRBJ2-7; D is possibly TRBD1 or TRBD2 (5 bases each). V was clipped by 7 bases and J by 4 bases, with 30 bases between them. Germline assignment: CDR1 SGHRS and CDR2 YFSETQ. This CDR3 has 18 amino acids. DNA of the CDR3: TGCGCCAGCTCCGAATCCCAACGTCCACCGGGACGGAAATACGAGCAGTACTTC. Translation gives CASSESQRPPGRKYEQYF.

This clonotype was seen only a few times. The CDR3 spells CASSDGLYEQYF. The CDR3, as DNA: TGTGCCAGCAGTGACGGACTCTACGAGCAGTACTTC. The gene calls are TRBV6-6 and TRBJ2-7, with D perhaps matching TRBD2 (5 bases). CDR1 and CDR2 (germline): MNHNY, SVGAGI (reference sequence). This CDR3 spans 12 amino acids. V was trimmed by 5 bases and J by 3 bases, leaving 8 bases between them.

Regarding this clonotype: One end of the junction does not line up with germline, which may come from a read error. This chain uses TRBV27 with TRBJ1-2; 7 positions match TRBD1. Per germline, CDR1 MNHEY and CDR2 SMNVEV (reference sequence). The CDR3 runs 16 residues. The CDR3 coding sequence is TGTGCCAGCAGTTCAAGACAGGGCCAACTCATCTATGGCGACACCTTC. This sequence encodes CASSSRQGQLIYGDTF.

This chain joins TRBV28 and TRBJ2-7; 7 bases are a match to TRBD2. V lost 6 bases to trimming and J lost 3 bases; unmatched junction nucleotides: 8. Germline V lookup: CDR1 MDHEN, CDR2 SYDVKM. The length of the CDR3 is 14 residues. CDR3 residues: CASRGRGELYEQYF. The CDR3 coding sequence is TGTGCCAGCAGAGGGAGGGGCGAACTCTACGAGCAGTACTTC.

The chain links TRBV12-3 or TRBV12-4 to TRBJ1-1; D is unresolved. The CDR3 has 12 amino acids. V was pared by 5 bases and J by 6 bases, with 10 bases between. The CDR3 sequence: CASSPSGPEAFF. Here the CDR3 DNA reads TGTGCCAGCAGTCCGTCCGGCCCTGAAGCTTTCTTT.

V gene TRBV7-9 combines with J gene TRBJ1-6; 11 bases align to TRBD1. CDR1 is SEHNR and CDR2 is FQNEAQ in the germline V gene (reference sequence). V lost 5 bases and J lost 8; bases outside the gene matches: 5. This CDR3 is 15 amino acids long. In DNA form, the CDR3 reads TGTGCCAGCAGCAATCCGGGACAGGGGGATTCACCCCTCCACTTT. Translation gives CASSNPGQGDSPLHF.

The table lists this clonotype with a few counts. V gene TRBV24-1 combines with J gene TRBJ1-1; D gene uncertain. V was clipped by 7 bases and J by 0 bases, with 8 bases between them. Germline-derived CDR1 and CDR2 are KGHDR and SFDVKD. The CDR3 runs to 13 residues. DNA for the CDR3: TGTGCCACCAGGGGTTCCATGAACACTGAAGCTTTCTTT. Amino acids: CATRGSMNTEAFF.

This clonotype was counted a few times. The chain uses TRBV7-9 and TRBJ2-7; 7 positions match TRBD1. CDR1 and CDR2 (germline): SEHNR, FQNEAQ (reference sequence). The CDR3 extends over 15 amino acids. V dropped 5 bases and J dropped 0; count of bases not matched to a gene: 7. For the CDR3, the DNA is TGTGCCAGCAGCCCAGGGAGACAGGGCTCCTACGAGCAGTACTTC. Its protein is CASSPGRQGSYEQYF.

Details on this clonotype: At one end, the junction sequence differs from germline, possibly due to a read error. The rearrangement uses TRBV28 and TRBJ2-3; D uncertain. This CDR3 region has 13 residues. Germline CDR1 is MDHEN and CDR2 is SYDVKM. The CDR3 loop is CAGSFRVTDTQYF. DNA of the CDR3: TGTGCCGGCAGTTTTAGAGTCACAGATACGCAGTATTTT.

This clonotype was counted ten times or more. The genes are TRBV7-9 and TRBJ1-4; a possible D gene is TRBD1 (6 bases). Germline V gene sequence: CDR1 SEHNR, CDR2 FQNEAQ (reference sequence). CDR3 length: 16 amino acids. The V and J ends lost 4 bases and 4 bases respectively, with 16 bases between them. This CDR3 is CASSSEAQGLNEKLFF. Written as DNA, the CDR3 is TGTGCCAGCAGCTCCGAGGCGCAGGGGCTTAATGAAAAACTGTTTTTT.

At least ten counts were recorded for this clonotype. This chain joins TRBV2 and TRBJ2-3; possibly TRBD1 or TRBD2 for D (5 bases each). This CDR3 spans 17 amino acids. Germline V gene lookup returns CDR1 SNHLY and CDR2 FYNNEI. The germline V and J ends were trimmed by 6 bases and 3 bases, with 22 bases remaining between them. The CDR3 nucleotides are TGTGCCAGCAGCCGCCAAGAACGGACATGGGGGACAGATACGCAGTATTTT. Protein product: CASSRQERTWGTDTQYF. Full variable domain (outside the CDR3, taken from reference TRBV2 and TRBJ2-3): EPEVTQTPSHQVTQMGQEVILRCVPISNHLYFYWYRQILGQKVEFLVSFYNNEISEKSEIFDDQFSVERPDGSNFTLKIRSTKLEDSAMYFCASSRQERTWGTDTQYFGPGTRLTVL.

This clonotype was observed at least ten times. The V call is TRBV19, the J call TRBJ2-2, with D possibly being TRBD2 (6 bases). V lost 1 base and J 6 bases, leaving 9 bases between the germline ends. CDR1 is LNHDA and CDR2 is SQIVND in the germline V gene (reference sequence). CDR3 length: 14 residues. CDR3 DNA: TGTGCCAGTAGTATAGGCGGGGCCTCCGGGGAGCTGTTTTTT. It is translated as CASSIGGASGELFF.

Concerning this clonotype: A read error may explain this, as a much larger clone is one base away. The V and J genes are TRBV6-6 and TRBJ2-3; unclear D gene. This CDR3 has 12 residues. Germline V gives CDR1 MNHNY, CDR2 SVGAGI (reference sequence). The CDR3 sequence is CAGSYAPDTQYF. CDR3 coding DNA: TGTGCCGGCAGTTATGCCCCAGATACGCAGTATTTT.

Remarks on this clonotype: One base away lies a much larger clone, so this may be a sequencing read error. The chain joins TRBV27 to TRBJ1-4; TRBD1 aligns across 7 bases. Trimming removed 5 bases from V and 3 bases from J; junction bases left unmatched: 9. The CDR3 covers 16 residues. The germline gives CDR1 MNHEY, CDR2 SMNVEV (reference sequence). The CDR3 nucleotides are TGTGCCAGCAGTCCGACAGGGACTACAGCTAATGAAAAACTGTTTTTT. Translated, it gives CASSPTGTTANEKLFF.

This clonotype was counted at least ten times. V is TRBV4-3 and J is TRBJ2-3, with D perhaps matching TRBD1 (5 bases). Germline V gene sequence: CDR1 LGHNA, CDR2 YSLEER. V shed 4 bases and J shed 0 bases, with 8 bases lying between them. This CDR3 has 14 amino acids. In DNA, the CDR3 is TGCGCCAGCAGCCCCCACAGGAGCACAGATACGCAGTATTTT. Its translation: CASSPHRSTDTQYF.

This clonotype was counted between two and nine times. V and J are TRBV6-4 and TRBJ2-3, with D possibly being TRBD2 (7 bases). The ends were cut back, 10 bases at V and 2 bases at J, with 13 bases in the middle. From germline, CDR1 is MRHNA and CDR2 SNTAGT. This CDR3 comprises 13 residues. The CDR3 is CATYRDYTDTQYF. CDR3 DNA: TGTGCCACCTACAGGGACTACACAGATACGCAGTATTTT.

This clonotype was picked up many times. The gene calls are TRBV9 and TRBJ1-1; unclear D gene. The germline CDR1 and CDR2 sequences are SGDLS and YYNGEE. The CDR3 consists of 13 residues. Trimming pared 3 bases from V and 1 base from J, leaving 7 bases between. The CDR3 spells CASSAERNTEAFF. CDR3 DNA: TGTGCCAGCAGCGCGGAGAGGAACACTGAAGCTTTCTTT.

In this sample, this clonotype turned up many times. This rearrangement joins TRBV27 to TRBJ2-7; TRBD1 agrees at 10 bases. After removal of 6 bases from V and 2 bases from J, the junction contained 7 bases not matched to a gene. The CDR3 extends over 15 amino acids. The germline V gene encodes CDR1 MNHEY and CDR2 SMNVEV (reference sequence). CDR3: CASSLTGTGAYEQYF. The CDR3 DNA reads TGTGCCAGCAGCTTAACCGGGACAGGGGCCTACGAGCAGTACTTC.

The sample holds a few counts of this clonotype. The V call is TRBV7-9, the J call TRBJ2-5; TRBD2 aligns across 9 bases. CDR3 length equals 16 residues. V gave up 4 bases and J gave up 5 bases; unmatched junction bases: 11. The germline CDR1 and CDR2 sequences are SEHNR and FQNEAQ (reference sequence). The CDR3: CASSSTTSGGWETQYF. In nucleotides, the CDR3 is TGTGCCAGCAGCTCCACGACTAGCGGCGGCTGGGAGACCCAGTACTTC.

The table lists this clonotype with many counts. The chain couples TRBV28 to TRBJ2-7; tentatively, D is TRBD1 (5 bases). Germline values: CDR1 MDHEN, CDR2 SYDVKM. V lost 8 bases, J lost 2 bases, and 16 bases lay in between. The CDR3 extends over 14 amino acids. CDR3 protein: CASCAYRSTYEQYF. CDR3 DNA sequence: TGTGCCAGCTGTGCCTACAGGAGTACCTACGAGCAGTACTTC.

This clonotype has a handful of counts. The rearrangement links TRBV9 to TRBJ2-5; 12 nucleotides align to TRBD2. V shed 4 bases, J shed 7 bases, and the junction held 11 bases outside the gene matches. The CDR3 consists of 16 residues. CDR1 is SGDLS and CDR2 is YYNGEE in the germline V gene. CDR3 region: CASSPGLAGTSGTQYF. The CDR3 nucleotides are TGTGCCAGCAGCCCTGGACTAGCGGGAACCAGCGGGACCCAGTACTTC. Combining the CDR3 with reference TRBV9 and TRBJ2-5 gives the whole variable domain DSGVTQTPKHLITATGQRVTLRCSPRSGDLSVYWYQQSLDQGLQFLIQYYNGEERAKGNILERFSAQQFPDLHSELNLSSLELGDSALYFCASSPGLAGTSGTQYFGPGTRLLVL.

This clonotype occurred a few times. The gene calls are TRBV4-3 and TRBJ2-3; 8 nucleotides agree with TRBD1. Trimming at V came to 3 bases and at J to 4 bases, leaving 9 bases not matched to a gene. There are 16 residues in the CDR3. CDR1 is LGHNA, CDR2 YSLEER, per germline. CDR3 sequence (DNA): TGCGCCAGCAGCCAGGAAAGGACAGGGAGGCCAGATACGCAGTATTTT. This encodes CASSQERTGRPDTQYF.

V is TRBV27 and J is TRBJ2-1; 10 positions match TRBD2. J gave up 6 bases and V 4 bases, and 6 bases lay outside the gene matches. There are 15 residues in the CDR3. Germline V gene lookup returns CDR1 MNHEY and CDR2 SMNVEV (reference sequence). DNA for the CDR3: TGTGCCAGCAGTTCCAAGCGGGAGGGCCGCAATGAGCAGTTCTTC. The encoded protein is CASSSKREGRNEQFF.

This clonotype was recorded at least ten times. The chain has TRBV10-3 and TRBJ1-5; D gene ambiguous. This CDR3 comprises 14 residues. Trimming took 3 bases from V and 7 from J, leaving 13 bases between them. Germline CDR1 is ENHRY and CDR2 is SYGVKD. Here the CDR3 DNA reads TGTGCCATCAGTGACCCTCAAGTCGGCCAGCCCCAGCATTTT. Translating gives CAISDPQVGQPQHF.

This clonotype was detected only a few times. V is TRBV9 and J is TRBJ2-1; 9 bases map to TRBD2. The CDR3 has 15 residues. Germline V CDR1 and CDR2: SGDLS, YYNGEE. V lost 0 bases, J lost 5 bases, and 3 bases stayed unmatched. CDR3 in DNA: TGTGCCAGCAGCGTAGAAGGACTAGCGCACAATGAGCAGTTCTTC. This codes for CASSVEGLAHNEQFF. The full variable domain, in which reference TRBV9 and TRBJ2-1 provide the parts outside the CDR3, is DSGVTQTPKHLITATGQRVTLRCSPRSGDLSVYWYQQSLDQGLQFLIQYYNGEERAKGNILERFSAQQFPDLHSELNLSSLELGDSALYFCASSVEGLAHNEQFFGPGTRLTVL.

In its sample, this clonotype was seen a few times. This CDR3 is missing its conserved last phenylalanine or tryptophan, likely due to a read error. This chain links TRBV14 with TRBJ2-2; D gene ambiguous. Germline CDR1 SGHDN, CDR2 FVKESK. The CDR3 runs to 16 residues. V was shortened by 2 bases and J by 6 bases, with 16 bases between the two germline ends. The CDR3 loop is CASSQLLSPDSGELFL. Here the CDR3 DNA reads TGTGCCAGCAGCCAACTCCTTTCCCCAGATTCCGGGGAGCTGTTTTTG.